These 17 T cell receptor beta chains originate from one sample sequenced in a study of shared clonotypes between healthy human individuals. Using immunoSEQ multiplex PCR, the repertoire was profiled, and TCRdb retains in-frame clones only, with some absent. Here the sample spans roughly 1.5 million clones, 95% to 99% being singletons. The specimen was naive CD4+ T cells sorted from blood. Indicated subset: CD45RA+ positively selected. All receptors derive from a man aged 30 to 45 in good health.

The V gene is TRBV6-6, the J gene TRBJ2-1; 9 nucleotides agree with TRBD1. CDR1 and CDR2 from the germline V gene are MNHNY and SVGAGI (reference sequence). This CDR3 has 15 residues. Germline trimming cut 5 bases from V and 4 bases from J; bases unmatched to any gene: 6. The CDR3 nucleotides read TGTGCCAGCAGTAAAACCGGGACAGGGTACAATGAGCAGTTCTTC. Its protein product is CASSKTGTGYNEQFF.

The chain links TRBV2 to TRBJ2-3; D not certain. This CDR3 comprises 14 residues. Germline CDR1 is SNHLY and CDR2 is FYNNEI. Trimming cost V 0 bases and J 5 bases, with 9 bases left between them. This CDR3 reads CASSEASAGDTQYF. The CDR3 coding sequence is TGTGCCAGCAGTGAAGCAAGCGCTGGAGATACGCAGTATTTT.

The chain uses TRBV6-5 and TRBJ1-5, with 7 bases matching TRBD1. CDR1 and CDR2 from the germline V gene are MNHEY and SVGAGI. This CDR3 contains 16 residues. Germline trimming cut 2 bases from V and 3 bases from J; bases unmatched to any gene: 7. CDR3 sequence reads: CASSYLTGRVNQPQHF. CDR3 coding DNA: TGTGCCAGCAGTTACCTGACAGGGAGGGTCAATCAGCCCCAGCATTTT.

V is TRBV10-3 and J is TRBJ2-1; TRBD2 aligns across 8 bases. Germline V gene lookup returns CDR1 ENHRY and CDR2 SYGVKD. V shed 3 bases, J shed 9 bases, and the junction held 7 bases outside the gene matches. CDR3 size: 14 residues. CDR3 in amino acids: CAISDLRGVTEQFF. CDR3 nucleotides: TGTGCCATCAGTGATCTGCGGGGGGTCACTGAGCAGTTCTTC.

V is TRBV10-1 and J is TRBJ2-2; 9 positions agree with TRBD1. In germline, CDR1 is WNHNN, CDR2 SYGVQD (reference sequence). Unmatched junction bases numbered 8, after V lost 4 bases and J lost 5 bases. The CDR3 consists of 16 residues. The CDR3 DNA reads as TGCGCCAGCAGTGGACAGACAGGGGGTCAAACCGGGGAGCTGTTTTTT. It is translated as CASSGQTGGQTGELFF.

The rearrangement uses TRBV5-1 and TRBJ2-7, with D unresolved. The germline V gene has CDR1 SGHRS and CDR2 YFSETQ. Trimming removed 4 bases from V and 4 bases from J, with 21 bases in between. CDR3 length equals 16 residues. CDR3 nucleotides: TGCGCCAGCAGCCCCCGTGTCACCCTGGTTCCGTACGAGCAGTACTTC. Protein: CASSPRVTLVPYEQYF.

The chain links TRBV29-1 to TRBJ1-2, with a tentative D call TRBD1 (6 bases). Per the germline V gene, CDR1 is SQVTM and CDR2 is ANQGSEA. This CDR3 region has 13 residues. The CDR3 region is CALSGGQVERYTF. CDR3 coding DNA: TGCGCGTTAAGCGGGGGGCAAGTAGAACGCTACACCTTC.

This rearrangement joins TRBV27 to TRBJ2-3; D unclear. This CDR3 spans 13 amino acids. CDR1 is MNHEY, CDR2 SMNVEV, per germline (reference sequence). V was pared by 6 bases and J by 5 bases, with 12 bases between. This chain's CDR3 is CASRPTGVDTQYF. CDR3 coding DNA: TGTGCCAGCAGACCTACCGGCGTAGATACGCAGTATTTT.

The count of this clone is one. The chain recombines TRBV30 with TRBJ2-5; 8 nucleotides line up with TRBD1. The CDR3 loop spans 14 amino acids. After removal of 0 bases from V and 3 bases from J, the junction contained 3 bases not matched to a gene. The germline V gene encodes CDR1 GTSNPN and CDR2 SVGIG (reference sequence). CDR3 amino acids: CAWSVHRGKETQYF. The CDR3 DNA follows: TGTGCCTGGAGTGTACACAGGGGGAAAGAGACCCAGTACTTC.

V is TRBV4-2 and J is TRBJ2-2; D is ambiguous. The ends were cut back, 0 bases at V and 6 bases at J, with 14 bases in the middle. CDR1 is LGHNA, CDR2 YNFKEQ, per germline. This CDR3 spans 16 amino acids. DNA for the CDR3: TGTGCCAGCAGCCAAGATAGAGGCAGGCCCTCCGGGGAGCTGTTTTTT. Protein: CASSQDRGRPSGELFF.

The J gene is TRBJ2-7, the V gene TRBV27, with 7 bases fitting TRBD2. Per the germline V gene, CDR1 is MNHEY and CDR2 is SMNVEV (reference sequence). The CDR3 consists of 16 residues. With V trimmed by 6 bases and J by 0 bases, 11 bases remained unmatched. The chain's CDR3 is CASSLSGGIPSYEQYF. The DNA of the CDR3 is TGTGCCAGCAGCCTCTCCGGGGGGATTCCCTCCTACGAGCAGTACTTC.

This chain uses TRBV29-1 with TRBJ2-3; 7 bases map to TRBD1. The junction had 17 bases not matched to a gene; V was cut back by 4 bases and J by 1 base. The germline V gene encodes CDR1 SQVTM and CDR2 ANQGSEA. The CDR3 length is 18 residues. The CDR3 coding sequence is TGCAGCGTTGGGGGACCAAAATCGACAGGGATGGGCACAGATACGCAGTATTTT. This encodes CSVGGPKSTGMGTDTQYF.

This clone has a single count. The V gene is TRBV18, the J gene TRBJ1-2; 7 bases are shared with TRBD1. The junction had 5 bases not matched to a gene; V was cut back by 6 bases and J by 4 bases. Germline V gives CDR1 KGHSH, CDR2 LQKENI. The CDR3 is 13 residues long. The CDR3 DNA reads TGTGCCAGCTCCGCGGGACAGTCCTATGGCTACACCTTC. This encodes CASSAGQSYGYTF.

The J gene is TRBJ2-3, the V gene TRBV7-3, with a tentative D call TRBD2 (5 bases). Trimming took off 0 bases at V and 1 base at J, with 5 bases between the two ends. This CDR3 is 14 amino acids long. Germline V lookup: CDR1 SGHTA, CDR2 FQGTGA. The CDR3 protein is CASSLTRGTDTQYF. CDR3 nucleotides: TGTGCCAGCAGCTTAACGCGGGGCACAGATACGCAGTATTTT. Combining the CDR3 with reference TRBV7-3 and TRBJ2-3 gives the whole variable domain GAGVSQTPSNKVTEKGKYVELRCDPISGHTALYWYRQSLGQGPEFLIYFQGTGAADDSGLPNDRFFAVRPEGSVSTLKIQRTERGDSAVYLCASSLTRGTDTQYFGPGTRLTVL.

This chain connects TRBV28 to TRBJ1-5, with 9 bases matching TRBD1. Germline values: CDR1 MDHEN, CDR2 SYDVKM. The V segment lost 1 base and the J segment 5 bases; nucleotides outside the gene matches: 12. This CDR3 has 18 residues. For the CDR3, the DNA is TGTGCCAGCAGTTTATACCGGACAGGGGAAGACCTTTATCAGCCCCAGCATTTT. This encodes CASSLYRTGEDLYQPQHF. Complete variable domain (other parts from reference TRBV28 and TRBJ1-5): DVKVTQSSRYLVKRTGEKVFLECVQDMDHENMFWYRQDPGLGLRLIYFSYDVKMKEKGDIPEGYSVSREKKERFSLILESASTNQTSMYLCASSLYRTGEDLYQPQHFGDGTRLSIL.

V and J are TRBV10-3 and TRBJ1-3; tentative D call: TRBD1 (5 bases). Germline CDR1 ENHRY, CDR2 SYGVKD. CDR3 length equals 14 residues. The ends were cut back, 0 bases at V and 2 bases at J, with 5 bases in the middle. The CDR3 DNA reads as TGTGCCATCAGTGAGTCGGACACTGGAAACACCATATATTTT. This translates into CAISESDTGNTIYF.

CDR3 amino acids: CAVLATGNTEAFF. The CDR3 DNA reads as TGTGCCGTTCTCGCAACAGGGAACACTGAAGCTTTCTTT. The chain is built from TRBV6-5 and TRBJ1-1; weak D call: TRBD1 (5 bases). This CDR3 is 13 amino acids long. The V and J ends lost 11 bases and 1 base respectively, with 14 bases between them. From germline, CDR1 is MNHEY and CDR2 SVGAGI.